This T cell receptor beta chain was profiled in a study of blood T cell repertoires in COVID-19. Looking at the study overall: The United States, Italy and Spain were the sources of the acute and convalescent COVID-19 samples.

Germline CDR1 is MGHDK and CDR2 is SYGVNS. J gave up 5 bases and V 5 bases, and 11 bases lay outside the gene matches. The CDR3 consists of 15 residues. The table came from immunoSEQ multiplex PCR; TCRdb's copy has only in-frame clones and leaves some out. This repertoire shows 40,000 to 45,000 clones, approximately 87% found once; its top ten account for roughly 4.3%. Sequenced material: peripheral blood. J is TRBJ2-7 and V is TRBV25-1; 8 nucleotides match TRBD1. This clonotype originated in a man aged 35-49 years with COVID-19, enrolled during active disease. The DNA of the CDR3 is TGTGCCAGCAGTAGGGGCGGGACAGGTCCCCACGAGCAGTACTTC. Protein: CASSRGGTGPHEQYF.